Given below is one T cell receptor (beta chain) in context. What this receptor recognizes is not known. The junction does not match germline at one end; this may be a read error. The CDR3 regions of human TCRbeta chains were analyzed by immunosequencing. The authors processed their data as follows. Repertoire TCRs were checked for matches against a reference library of SARS-CoV-2-specific TCRs that had been generated using the MIRA antigen-specificity platform. Breadth was defined as the fraction of unique TCRs that were SARS-CoV-2-associated, and depth was defined as the fraction of total T cells that were SARS-CoV-2-associated. Using the MIRA data, each spike-specific TCR was mapped to the spike region that the TCR reacts to and placed in a CD4 or CD8 class. Log10-transformed breadth and depth values were compared by one-way ANOVA with Sidak's multiple comparisons tests. Here the immuneACCESS table is served through TCRdb, limited to in-frame sequences with V and J called. Missing clones are a known gap in these copies; in checked studies unresolved V genes cover under half, and the rest lacks a known reason. The D gene and trimming were derived from the DNA, and the V and J assignments and clone size from that table. For this sample the table gives 130,000 to 150,000 clones, of which 80% to 95% were detected only once. Together, the top ten hold around 2.8% of the sample.

The data stem from a study of T cell responses to AZD1222 COVID-19 vaccine (dated by TCRdb to the early 2020s). With regard to the full study: TCR sequencing was performed for roughly 240 trial participants, of whom about 200 were given two doses of AZD1222 and some 26 were given two doses of MenACWY control vaccine. Trial participants were enrolled into age subgroups of 18-55, 56-69 and 70-plus years, which contained 148, 28 and 57 TCR-sequenced participants, respectively. Overall results and qualifications from the work: In the small 56-69-year group, the increase in depth fell short of significance, most likely because of low power. Most participants were white British and females outnumbered males, and the authors suggested that clonal diversity may have been underestimated. After two AZD1222 doses, spike-specific TCR breadth and depth were significantly higher than at day 0 and than in MenACWY recipients. Only five to seven AZD1222 recipients were SARS-CoV-2 seropositive at baseline, limiting conclusions about previously exposed vaccinees. Epitopes outside the regions mutated in the B.1.351 and B.1.1.7 variants were reportedly recognized by nearly half of the unique spike-specific TCRs. Vaccine-associated CD4 TCRs spanned the whole spike protein, with dominant responses in regions 160-218 and 743-854. Because no day 14 peak-response samples were available, the repertoires could be characterized only after the peak T cell response.

The CDR3 starts with the cysteine, ends with the phenylalanine, and has 19 residues. The sequence is cut down to CDR3 DNA, 57 bases in frame from base 1. CDR1 and CDR2 (MGHRA, YSYEKL) derive from the germline V gene. This specimen's time point label, interpreted: baseline before first vaccination. The label giving this sample's treatment or condition can be read as: meningococcal conjugate vaccine given as trial control. Vaccinee samples were obtained from the UK trials COV001 and COV002, which included a single-blind randomized controlled phase 2/3 trial of AZD1222 (ChAdOx1 nCoV-19) in healthy adults. Trial participant PBMC samples were collected at day 0 and day 28 after the second dose for TCRbeta chain sequencing.

The sample consisted of peripheral blood, taken on day 0 of MenACWY control vaccination. The chain links TRBV4-1 with TRBJ2-3, with 13 middle bases fitting TRBD2. The TCR was taken from an adult in good health. In nucleotide form, the sequence is TGCGCCAGCAGCCAAGAGTCGGGGAGGACTAGCGGGAGCACCGATACGCAGTATTTT. Its protein reads: CASSQESGRTSGSTDTQYF.